Shown below are 17 T cell receptor beta chains from a single sample sequenced in a study of post-analysis software for immune sequencing data. Findings of the study overall: Four to six TRBV segments appeared more often in patients than in controls, and TRBV5-6, TRBV5-1 and TRBV20-1 were among these.

The authors incorporated unique molecular identifiers into the TCR beta cDNA libraries. Each CDR3 protein gets one entry after TCRdb re-called the PCR reads with MiXCR. The table lists hundreds of thousands of distinct CDR3 sequences, 25% to 30% of them singletons. These receptors' antigens are unknown. The sequencing sample was made of blood. Receptors were obtained from a girl aged 5-17 years with multiple sclerosis.

This clonotype was seen a handful of times. The chain joins TRBV5-1 to TRBJ2-7; D remains ambiguous. The CDR3 is made up of 15 amino acids. Germline CDR1 reads SGHRS; CDR2 reads YFSETQ. V was clipped by 3 bases and J by 2 bases, with 15 bases between them. The CDR3 sequence is CASSSRDANPYEQYF. The CDR3 nucleotides are TGCGCCAGCAGCTCCCGAGACGCAAACCCCTACGAGCAGTACTTC.

To note about this clonotype: At one of its ends the junction is not consistent with the germline gene, which may arise from a read error. This chain uses TRBV20-1 with TRBJ2-6; possible D gene TRBD1, 5 bases. The V gene's germline CDR1 is DFQATT and CDR2 SNEGSKA (reference sequence). The CDR3 has 12 amino acids. CDR3 sequence (DNA): TGCAGTGCTAGACCTGGGGCCAACGTCCGGACTTTC. Encoded protein: CSARPGANVRTF.

This chain joins TRBV20-1 and TRBJ1-6, with D uncertain. Germline assignment: CDR1 DFQATT and CDR2 SNEGSKA (reference sequence). With 5 bases removed from V and 7 bases from J, the gap between germline ends came to 12 bases. The CDR3 extends over 13 amino acids. CDR3 loop: CSAGGERNSPLHF. CDR3 sequence (DNA): TGCAGTGCTGGCGGGGAGAGGAATTCACCCCTCCACTTT.

About this clonotype: One junction end disagrees with the germline gene, perhaps due to a read error. The chain links TRBV15 to TRBJ1-2; D is unclear. The germline V gene has CDR1 LNHNV and CDR2 YYDKDF (reference sequence). The CDR3 extends over 16 amino acids. The CDR3 sequence: CAASLIGRGEDYGYTF. The CDR3 DNA reads as TGTGCCGCCAGCCTGATCGGGCGGGGTGAAGACTATGGCTACACCTTC.

The rearrangement joins TRBV5-1 to TRBJ2-5; D unclear. The CDR3 loop spans 12 amino acids. Trimming pared 4 bases from V and 4 bases from J, leaving 8 bases between. Germline CDR1 and CDR2: SGHRS and YFSETQ. The CDR3 spells CASSVERETQYF. The DNA of the CDR3 is TGCGCCAGCAGCGTGGAACGAGAGACCCAGTACTTC.

This clonotype occurred once. CDR3 in amino acids: CASSIPGSKTQYF. The CDR3 region has the DNA TGTGCCAGTAGTATCCCCGGGTCGAAGACCCAGTACTTC. This chain uses TRBV19 with TRBJ2-7; D uncertain. The end of the DNA aligns better with TRBJ2-5, so the J call may be wrong. The CDR3 totals 13 residues. Germline assignment: CDR1 LNHDA and CDR2 SQIVND (reference sequence).

A few counts support this clonotype. CDR3 loop: CAISLGTDTQYF. The CDR3 nucleotides read TGTGCCATCAGCCTCGGCACAGATACGCAGTATTTT. The chain couples TRBV10-3 to TRBJ2-3; no reliable D call. Trimming took 6 bases from V and 1 from J, leaving 5 bases between them. There are 12 residues in the CDR3. The germline V gene has CDR1 ENHRY and CDR2 SYGVKD.

The chain employs TRBV27 and TRBJ2-1; 12 bases fit TRBD2. Germline V CDR1 and CDR2: MNHEY, SMNVEV (reference sequence). V shed 3 bases, J shed 4 bases, and the junction held 4 bases outside the gene matches. The CDR3 runs 16 residues. CDR3 DNA sequence: TGTGCCAGCAGTTTTCGACTAGCGGGAGTGTACAATGAGCAGTTCTTC. Amino acids: CASSFRLAGVYNEQFF.

The chain employs TRBV20-1 and TRBJ2-1; TRBD2 matches 11 bases. The V segment lost 5 bases and the J segment 6 bases; nucleotides outside the gene matches: 3. CDR1 is DFQATT, CDR2 SNEGSKA, per germline (reference sequence). The CDR3 has 13 amino acids. The CDR3 DNA sequence: TGCAGTGCTCAGACTAGCGGGGTCAATGAGCAGTTCTTC. Protein: CSAQTSGVNEQFF.

There are many counts of this clonotype. The chain links TRBV10-3 to TRBJ2-3; TRBD2 matches at 8 bases. V shed 6 bases, J shed 0 bases, and the junction held 8 bases outside the gene matches. The CDR3 spans 16 residues. Germline loops: CDR1 ENHRY, CDR2 SYGVKD. DNA for the CDR3: TGTGCCATCAGGGACCACGGGGGGGAAAGCACAGATACGCAGTATTTT. Translating it yields CAIRDHGGESTDTQYF.

The V and J genes are TRBV12-3 or TRBV12-4 and TRBJ2-3, with 9 nucleotides matching TRBD1. This CDR3 has 15 amino acids. J was trimmed by 6 bases and V by 5 bases; bases with no gene match: 9. CDR3 loop: CASSPLGQGWDTQYF. The DNA for the CDR3 is TGTGCCAGCAGTCCACTAGGACAGGGGTGGGATACGCAGTATTTT.

This chain joins TRBV6-6 and TRBJ2-1; the D gene is possibly TRBD2 (5 bases). The germline gives CDR1 MNHNY, CDR2 SVGAGI (reference sequence). The CDR3 extends over 14 amino acids. Between the trimmed V and J ends, which lost 0 bases and 9 bases, there was a span of 12 bases. CDR3 sequence: CASSYSGQAGEQFF. The DNA for the CDR3 is TGTGCCAGCAGTTACTCAGGGCAGGCGGGTGAGCAGTTCTTC.

A few counts support this clonotype. The rearrangement joins TRBV5-1 to TRBJ2-2; D possibly corresponds to TRBD1 (5 bases). V lost 5 bases and J 0 bases, leaving 8 bases between the germline ends. Germline V gene lookup returns CDR1 SGHRS and CDR2 YFSETQ. This CDR3 is built from 14 residues. Here the CDR3 DNA reads TGCGCCAGCAGGCAGGGCTCGAACACCGGGGAGCTGTTTTTT. Amino acids: CASRQGSNTGELFF. Full variable domain (rest looked up from reference TRBV5-1 and TRBJ2-2): KAGVTQTPRYLIKTRGQQVTLSCSPISGHRSVSWYQQTPGQGLQFLFEYFSETQRNKGNFPGRFSGRQFSNSRSEMNVSTLELGDSALYLCASRQGSNTGELFFGEGSRLTVL.

Only a few counts were recorded for this clonotype. The rearrangement uses TRBV3-1 and TRBJ2-6; TRBD1 matches 8 bases. With 1 base clipped from V and 1 base from J, the junction kept 9 bases outside the gene matches. Germline CDR1 is LGHDT and CDR2 is YNNKEL (reference sequence). CDR3 length: 19 amino acids. CDR3 DNA sequence: TGTGCCAGCAGCCAAGTTGTGGTACAGGGGGAATCTGGGGCCAACGTCCTGACTTTC. This gives the protein CASSQVVVQGESGANVLTF.

The chain couples TRBV5-1 to TRBJ1-6, with a weak D call TRBD1 (6 bases). V dropped 0 bases and J dropped 2 bases, with 9 bases sitting between them. This CDR3 comprises 16 residues. Germline CDR1 is SGHRS and CDR2 is YFSETQ. The CDR3 here is CASSLDGQPYNSPLHF. In DNA, the CDR3 is TGCGCCAGCAGCTTGGATGGACAGCCCTATAATTCACCCCTCCACTTT.

This clonotype was counted a few times. The chain combines TRBV9 with TRBJ2-7, with unresolved D. CDR3 length equals 14 residues. CDR1 and CDR2 from the germline V gene are SGDLS and YYNGEE. V lost 0 bases and J lost 3, with 10 bases in between. CDR3 in DNA: TGTGCCAGCAGCGTAGTGGCGAGAAGCTACGAGCAGTACTTC. Amino acids: CASSVVARSYEQYF.

This clonotype appeared once. One end of the junction varies from germline; a read error may be responsible. The CDR3 bases are TGTACCAGCAGCTTAGGGGGACAGGGGATCGGCACTGAAGCTTTCTTT. It yields the protein CTSSLGGQGIGTEAFF. The V call is TRBV7-9, the J call TRBJ1-1, with 10 bases fitting TRBD1. This CDR3 contains 16 residues. CDR1 SEHNR and CDR2 FQNEAQ come from the germline V gene (reference sequence).